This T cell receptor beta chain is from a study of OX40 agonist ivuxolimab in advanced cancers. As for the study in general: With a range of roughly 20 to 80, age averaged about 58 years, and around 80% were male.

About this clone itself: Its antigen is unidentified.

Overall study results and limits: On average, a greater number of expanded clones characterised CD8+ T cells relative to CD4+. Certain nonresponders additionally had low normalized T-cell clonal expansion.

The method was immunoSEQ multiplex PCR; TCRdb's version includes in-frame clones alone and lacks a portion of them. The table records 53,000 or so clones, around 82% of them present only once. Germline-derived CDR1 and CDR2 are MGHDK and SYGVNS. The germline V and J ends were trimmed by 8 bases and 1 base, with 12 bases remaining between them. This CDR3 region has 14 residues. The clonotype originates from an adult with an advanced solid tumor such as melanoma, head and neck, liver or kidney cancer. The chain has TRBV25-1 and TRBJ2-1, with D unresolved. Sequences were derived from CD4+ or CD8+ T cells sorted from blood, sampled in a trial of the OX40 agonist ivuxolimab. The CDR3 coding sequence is TGTGCCAGCGCCCGGCAGGAATCCTACAATGAGCAGTTCTTC. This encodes CASARQESYNEQFF.